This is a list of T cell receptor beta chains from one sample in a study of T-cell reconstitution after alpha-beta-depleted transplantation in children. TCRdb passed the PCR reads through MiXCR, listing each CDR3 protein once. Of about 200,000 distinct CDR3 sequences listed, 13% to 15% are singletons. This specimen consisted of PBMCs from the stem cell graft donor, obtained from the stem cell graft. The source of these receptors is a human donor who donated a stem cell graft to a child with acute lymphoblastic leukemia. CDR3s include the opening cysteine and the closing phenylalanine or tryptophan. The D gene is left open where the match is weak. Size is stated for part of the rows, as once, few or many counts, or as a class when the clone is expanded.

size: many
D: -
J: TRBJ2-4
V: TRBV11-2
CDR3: CASSSEGPQHF
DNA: TGTGCCAGCAGCTCCGAGGGACCCCAGCACTTC

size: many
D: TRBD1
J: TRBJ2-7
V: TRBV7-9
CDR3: CASTLGTGGREQYF
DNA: TGTGCCAGCACCCTGGGAACAGGGGGACGGGAGCAGTACTTC

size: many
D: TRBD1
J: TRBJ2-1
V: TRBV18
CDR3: CASSLGQGEVEQFF
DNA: TGTGCCAGCTCACTAGGACAGGGGGAGGTTGAGCAGTTCTTC

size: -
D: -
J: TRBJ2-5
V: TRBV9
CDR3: CASSVASEGETQYF
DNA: TGTGCCAGCAGCGTAGCTAGCGAGGGAGAGACCCAGTACTTC

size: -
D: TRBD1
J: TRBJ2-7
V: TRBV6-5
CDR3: CASSLTGGLGEQYF
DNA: TGTGCCAGCAGTTTGACAGGGGGCCTTGGCGAGCAGTACTTC

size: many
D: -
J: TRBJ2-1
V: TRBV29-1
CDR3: CSVDPGSPYNEQFF
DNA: TGCAGCGTTGATCCGGGATCCCCCTACAATGAGCAGTTCTTC

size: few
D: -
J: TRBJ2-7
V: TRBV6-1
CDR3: CASSEPEMSRGYF
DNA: TGTGCCAGCAGTGAACCGGAGATGTCGCGCGGGTACTTC

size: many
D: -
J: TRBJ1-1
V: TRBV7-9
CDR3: CASSVKNTEAFF
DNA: TGTGCCAGCAGCGTAAAAAACACTGAAGCTTTCTTT

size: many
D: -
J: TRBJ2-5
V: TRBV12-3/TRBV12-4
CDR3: CASSFLGAESQETQYF
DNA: TGTGCCAGCAGTTTCTTGGGGGCCGAAAGCCAAGAGACCCAGTACTTC

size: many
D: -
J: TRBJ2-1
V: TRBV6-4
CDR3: CASSETAYNEQFF
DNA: TGTGCCAGCAGTGAAACGGCCTACAATGAGCAGTTCTTC

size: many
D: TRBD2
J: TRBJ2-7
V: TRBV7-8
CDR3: CASSPGTSGSYLSYEQYF
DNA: TGTGCCAGCAGCCCAGGGACTAGCGGGAGCTACCTCTCCTACGAGCAGTACTTC

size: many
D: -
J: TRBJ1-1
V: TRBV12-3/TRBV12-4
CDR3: CASSPPGTGNTEAFF
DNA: TGTGCCAGCAGTCCCCCTGGGACGGGGAACACTGAAGCTTTCTTT

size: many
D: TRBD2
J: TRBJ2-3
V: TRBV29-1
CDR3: CSVEFRREGLDTQYF
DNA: TGCAGCGTTGAATTTAGGCGGGAGGGCCTGGATACGCAGTATTTT

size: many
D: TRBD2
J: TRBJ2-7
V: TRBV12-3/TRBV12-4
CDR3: CASSFSGRGYEQYF
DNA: TGTGCCAGCAGTTTTAGTGGGAGGGGCTACGAGCAGTACTTC

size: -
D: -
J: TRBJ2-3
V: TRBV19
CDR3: CASSIEASMADTQYF
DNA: TGTGCCAGTAGTATAGAGGCCTCTATGGCAGATACGCAGTATTTT